Detailed here is one T cell receptor (beta chain). Its antigen is undetermined. V lost 6 bases and J lost 2, with 13 bases in between. The germline CDR1 and CDR2 sequences are SEHNR and FQNEAQ (reference sequence). The CDR3 has 14 amino acids. The record originates from a study of siplizumab effects on memory and regulatory T cells. Regarding the study as a whole: Proliferating siplizumab-cultured Tregs lacked confirmed suppressive function. Mappable alloreactive CD4+ clones were on average approximately 72% Treg-derived with siplizumab, approximately 30% in controls. Significantly reduced by siplizumab was the cumulative frequency of alloreactive sequences, namely those traceable to unstimulated CD4+ memory cells. Roughly 75-96% of proliferating CD4+ or CD8+ clones lacked an assignable naive or memory phenotype.

Profiling relied on immunoSEQ multiplex PCR, and the TCRdb table lists in-frame clones only, not all of them. The sample has 110,000 or so clones, 92% seen once. This TCR was recovered from a human donor in good health. The specimen sequenced was Tregs sorted from blood. The chain recombines TRBV7-9 with TRBJ2-5; D is unclear. The CDR3 spells CASRSRRPQETQYF. The CDR3 bases are TGTGCCAGCAGAAGTAGGCGACCGCAAGAGACCCAGTACTTC.